The 25 T cell receptor beta chains in this list originate from one sample, sequenced in a study of blood T cell repertoires in COVID-19. Assay used: immunoSEQ multiplex PCR; TCRdb lists only in-frame clones, some missing. Here the sample spans 100,000 or so clones, 88% being singletons. The source material was peripheral blood. These receptor sequences come from a man aged 60 to 69 with acute or convalescent COVID-19.

V gene TRBV7-3 combines with J gene TRBJ2-1, with TRBD2 matching over 13 bases. In germline, CDR1 is SGHTA, CDR2 FQGTGA. The CDR3 loop spans 15 amino acids. Germline trimming cut 5 bases from V and 8 bases from J; bases unmatched to any gene: 6. The CDR3 loop reads CASSRTSGRADEQFF. The CDR3 DNA is TGTGCCAGCAGCCGTACTAGCGGGAGGGCCGATGAGCAGTTCTTC.

The chain employs TRBV12-3 or TRBV12-4 and TRBJ1-2, with D perhaps matching TRBD1 (6 bases). The CDR3 contains 12 residues. The V end lost 3 bases, the J end lost 6 bases, and 8 bases lay between the germline ends. The CDR3: CASSFGQNGYTF. As DNA, the CDR3 is TGTGCCAGCAGTTTCGGACAGAATGGCTACACCTTC.

The rearrangement uses TRBV27 and TRBJ1-5; 7 bases fit TRBD1. V lost 6 bases, J lost 4 bases, and 6 bases stayed unmatched. The CDR3 length is 14 residues. CDR1 and CDR2 (germline): MNHEY, SMNVEV (reference sequence). The DNA for the CDR3 is TGTGCCAGCAGGGGAAACAGGGGTAATCAGCCCCAGCATTTT. It is translated as CASRGNRGNQPQHF.

The V gene is TRBV6-1, the J gene TRBJ2-7, with TRBD2 matching over 9 bases. The germline CDR1 and CDR2 sequences are MNHNS and SASEGT. The trim removed 1 base at V and 0 bases at J, leaving 13 bases unmatched. The CDR3 totals 19 residues. As DNA, the CDR3 is TGTGCCAGCAGTGAAGAAGGGGGCCTGCCTAGCGGGAACTCCTACGAGCAGTACTTC. Translated, it gives CASSEEGGLPSGNSYEQYF.

This chain uses TRBV4-2 with TRBJ2-1; perhaps TRBD2 as D (6 bases). Trimming removed 1 base at V and 9 bases at J, with 13 bases between. Germline V gene sequence: CDR1 LGHNA, CDR2 YNFKEQ. The length of the CDR3 is 14 residues. CDR3 coding DNA: TGTGCCAGCAGCCAAGCCCCGGGAGAGGCTGAGCAGTTCTTC. Translation gives CASSQAPGEAEQFF.

The chain employs TRBV4-1 and TRBJ2-7; D is perhaps TRBD2 (5 bases). V shed 1 base and J shed 7 bases, with 20 bases lying between them. This CDR3 contains 16 residues. Germline V gene sequence: CDR1 MGHRA, CDR2 YSYEKL. The CDR3 nucleotides are TGCGCCAGCAGCCAAGTTGGGAGTCCCGGGGTAGGTGAGCAGTACTTC. Its protein is CASSQVGSPGVGEQYF.

This clone occurred once. The chain carries TRBV28 and TRBJ2-4, with a weak D call TRBD1 (5 bases). This CDR3 contains 14 residues. With 4 bases removed from V and 3 bases from J, the gap between germline ends came to 10 bases. Germline-derived CDR1 and CDR2 are MDHEN and SYDVKM. The CDR3 region is CASSYQGGKNIQYF. The CDR3 nucleotides read TGTGCCAGCAGTTACCAGGGTGGCAAAAACATTCAGTACTTC. Filled out from reference TRBV28 and TRBJ2-4, the complete variable domain reads DVKVTQSSRYLVKRTGEKVFLECVQDMDHENMFWYRQDPGLGLRLIYFSYDVKMKEKGDIPEGYSVSREKKERFSLILESASTNQTSMYLCASSYQGGKNIQYFGAGTRLSVL.

J is TRBJ2-3 and V is TRBV11-2; 8 nucleotides line up with TRBD2. CDR3 size: 16 residues. Losses at the gene ends were 3 bases for V and 0 bases for J; bases not matched to a gene: 5. Germline loops: CDR1 SGHAT, CDR2 FQNNGV. As DNA, the CDR3 is TGTGCCAGCAGCTTGAGCGGGGGCCTAAGCACAGATACGCAGTATTTT. Its protein product is CASSLSGGLSTDTQYF.

The chain recombines TRBV29-1 with TRBJ1-2, with a weak D call TRBD1 (5 bases). The germline V and J ends were trimmed by 3 bases and 4 bases, with 12 bases remaining between them. This CDR3 is built from 13 residues. The germline gives CDR1 SQVTM, CDR2 ANQGSEA. This CDR3 is CSVEPQGFYGYTF. Written as DNA, the CDR3 is TGCAGCGTTGAGCCCCAGGGCTTCTATGGCTACACCTTC.

V usage is TRBV7-8 and J usage is TRBJ2-3; 8 bases agree with TRBD2. This CDR3 has 16 residues. Germline V gene data show CDR1 as SGHVS and CDR2 as FQNEAQ. With 2 bases clipped from V and 2 bases from J, the junction kept 6 bases outside the gene matches. CDR3: CASSLYSGGVTDTQYF. In nucleotides, the CDR3 is TGTGCCAGCAGCTTATATTCCGGGGGGGTCACAGATACGCAGTATTTT.

The V and J genes are TRBV6-4 and TRBJ2-1; tentatively, D is TRBD1 (6 bases). V was cut by 2 bases and J by 1 base, with 9 bases left in between. The CDR3 has 15 amino acids. In germline, CDR1 is MRHNA, CDR2 SNTAGT. CDR3 nucleotide sequence: TGTGCCAGCAGTGACCCAGGGGCTTCCTACAATGAGCAGTTCTTC. Translated: CASSDPGASYNEQFF.

As for this clone: No conserved phenylalanine or tryptophan ends this CDR3, so it is likely a read error. The DNA is left out, because the CDR3 cannot be placed on it with certainty; the CDR3 is given as TCRdb lists it. This CDR3 reads CASSGRQASV. The J gene is TRBJ1-3, the V gene TRBV6-4; the table calls TRBD1, which could not be checked here. Germline assignment: CDR1 MRHNA and CDR2 SNTAGT. The CDR3 numbers 10 amino acids, ends counted.

This chain links TRBV6-1 with TRBJ1-4; D gene uncertain. This CDR3 spans 12 amino acids. Germline values: CDR1 MNHNS, CDR2 SASEGT. With 3 bases removed from V and 10 bases from J, the gap between germline ends came to 9 bases. The CDR3 spells CASSEWRGKLFF. The CDR3 DNA reads TGTGCCAGCAGTGAGTGGCGAGGAAAACTGTTTTTT.

DNA of the CDR3: TGTGCCAGCACCCTCACCGGAGGGAACACTGAAGCTTTCTTT. Protein product: CASTLTGGNTEAFF. The gene calls are TRBV27 and TRBJ1-1; no firm D call. CDR1 and CDR2 (germline): MNHEY, SMNVEV (reference sequence). The CDR3 consists of 14 residues. V dropped 7 bases and J dropped 1 base, with 13 bases sitting between them.

This chain connects TRBV5-6 to TRBJ2-7; 9 bases align to TRBD1. Germline CDR1 is SGHDT and CDR2 is YYEEEE. The J segment lost 3 bases and the V segment lost 4 bases, leaving 8 bases of the junction unmatched. This CDR3 spans 15 amino acids. The CDR3 bases are TGTGCCAGCAGCCTACCCGGGACAGGGAGCTACGAGCAGTACTTC. Translating gives CASSLPGTGSYEQYF.

The chain joins TRBV2 to TRBJ2-5; TRBD2 matches at 13 bases. In germline, CDR1 is SNHLY, CDR2 FYNNEI. V lost 6 bases and J lost 4; bases outside the gene matches: 11. CDR3 length: 17 amino acids. The CDR3 spells CASRARPGTSGVETQYF. Written as DNA, the CDR3 is TGTGCCAGCAGAGCGCGTCCAGGGACTAGCGGGGTAGAGACCCAGTACTTC.

The rearrangement uses TRBV24-1 and TRBJ1-5; no clear D. Per germline, CDR1 KGHDR and CDR2 SFDVKD. With 7 bases removed from V and 1 base from J, the gap between germline ends came to 10 bases. CDR3 length: 14 amino acids. The DNA of the CDR3 is TGTGCCACCAGCCTACCCGGGAGCAATCAGCCCCAGCATTTT. Residues: CATSLPGSNQPQHF.

V is TRBV19 and J is TRBJ1-1; D not certain. Germline V gene data show CDR1 as LNHDA and CDR2 as SQIVND (reference sequence). This CDR3 spans 13 amino acids. V was shortened by 6 bases and J by 4 bases, with 12 bases between the two germline ends. The chain's CDR3 is CASSYDKFTEAFF. In DNA form, the CDR3 reads TGTGCCAGTAGCTACGACAAGTTCACTGAAGCTTTCTTT.

As DNA, the CDR3 is TGTGCCAGCAGTGAAGTGCGGGAGAGCCAAGAGACCCAGTACTTC. Translation gives CASSEVRESQETQYF. V usage is TRBV6-1 and J usage is TRBJ2-5, with 7 nucleotides matching TRBD2. Per germline, CDR1 MNHNS and CDR2 SASEGT. The CDR3 contains 15 residues. The trim removed 1 base at V and 1 base at J, leaving 3 bases unmatched.

This chain joins TRBV6-1 and TRBJ2-2, with a tentative D call TRBD2 (5 bases). Looked up from germline, CDR1 is MNHNS and CDR2 is SASEGT. This CDR3 has 16 amino acids. Trimming took 2 bases from V and 6 from J, leaving 16 bases between them. The CDR3 DNA reads TGTGCCAGCAGTGAATTAAGCGGCGTGTCTGCCGGGGAGCTGTTTTTT. It translates to CASSELSGVSAGELFF.

This clone was picked up a small number of times. The chain uses TRBV11-3 and TRBJ1-1; no definite D call. The CDR3 has 15 amino acids. The germline V gene has CDR1 SGHNT and CDR2 YENEEA. V was trimmed by 4 bases and J by 3 bases, leaving 15 bases between them. CDR3 DNA: TGTGCCAGCAGCTCTTGGGGTGTGGAGGACACTGAAGCTTTCTTT. Its translation: CASSSWGVEDTEAFF.

The genes are TRBV5-4 and TRBJ2-3, with 15 bases that match TRBD2. The CDR3 totals 16 residues. Trimming took 0 bases from V and 5 from J; bases not matched to a gene: 1. Germline lookup yields CDR1 SGHNT and CDR2 YYREEE (reference sequence). Here the CDR3 reads CASSLAGLAGGDTQYF. CDR3 nucleotides: TGTGCCAGCAGCTTGGCGGGACTAGCGGGGGGAGATACGCAGTATTTT.

The chain employs TRBV28 and TRBJ1-5; possibly TRBD1 for D (5 bases). The CDR3 contains 14 residues. CDR1 is MDHEN and CDR2 is SYDVKM in the germline V gene. Trimming took off 4 bases at V and 2 bases at J, with 9 bases between the two ends. CDR3 sequence: CASSWGPGNQPQHF. The CDR3 nucleotides read TGTGCCAGCAGTTGGGGCCCCGGCAATCAGCCCCAGCATTTT.

V and J are TRBV27 and TRBJ2-1; tentative D call: TRBD1 (5 bases). The CDR3 is 16 amino acids. CDR1 MNHEY and CDR2 SMNVEV come from the germline V gene (reference sequence). V lost 2 bases and J lost 3, with 14 bases in between. The CDR3 spells CASSLVGRVSYNEQFF. The CDR3 bases are TGTGCCAGCAGTTTAGTAGGCAGGGTGAGCTACAATGAGCAGTTCTTC.

The chain has TRBV30 and TRBJ1-1, with D unclear. The CDR3 is made up of 13 amino acids. Germline loops: CDR1 GTSNPN, CDR2 SVGIG (reference sequence). Trimming pared 6 bases from V and 1 base from J, leaving 12 bases between. The DNA for the CDR3 is TGTGCCTGTACCCTTCGGGGGAACACTGAAGCTTTCTTT. Its translation is CACTLRGNTEAFF.